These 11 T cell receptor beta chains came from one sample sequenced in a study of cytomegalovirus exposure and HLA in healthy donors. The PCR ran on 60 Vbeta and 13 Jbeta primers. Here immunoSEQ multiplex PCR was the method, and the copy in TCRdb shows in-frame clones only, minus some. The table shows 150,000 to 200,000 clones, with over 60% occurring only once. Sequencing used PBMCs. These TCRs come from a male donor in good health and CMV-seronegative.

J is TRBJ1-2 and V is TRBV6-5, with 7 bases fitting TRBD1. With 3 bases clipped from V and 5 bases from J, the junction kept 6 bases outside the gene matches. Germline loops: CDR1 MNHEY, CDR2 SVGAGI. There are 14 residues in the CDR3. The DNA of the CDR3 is TGTGCCAGCAGTTATTCACAGGGGCGGTATGGCTACACCTTC. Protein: CASSYSQGRYGYTF.

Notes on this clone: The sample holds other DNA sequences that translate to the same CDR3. In DNA form, the CDR3 reads TGTGCCAGCAGCTCACCGGGACAAACGAACACTGAAGCTTTCTTT. Its protein is CASSSPGQTNTEAFF. V gene TRBV5-4 combines with J gene TRBJ1-1; D may be TRBD1 (6 bases). There are 15 residues in the CDR3. Germline CDR1 reads SGHNT; CDR2 reads YYREEE (reference sequence). V lost 3 bases and J 1 base, leaving 13 bases between the germline ends. The full variable domain, completed using reference TRBV5-4 and TRBJ1-1, is ETGVTQSPTHLIKTRGQQVTLRCSSQSGHNTVSWYQQALGQGPQFIFQYYREEENGRGNFPPRFSGLQFPNYSSELNVNALELDDSALYLCASSSPGQTNTEAFFGQGTRLTVV.

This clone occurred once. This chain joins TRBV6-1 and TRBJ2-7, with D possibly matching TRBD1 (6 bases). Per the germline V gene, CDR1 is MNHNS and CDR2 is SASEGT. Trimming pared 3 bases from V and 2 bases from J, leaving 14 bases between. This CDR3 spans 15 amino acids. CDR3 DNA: TGTGCCAGCAGTGAGGTGGACAGTCCGGCCTACGAGCAGTACTTC. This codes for CASSEVDSPAYEQYF.

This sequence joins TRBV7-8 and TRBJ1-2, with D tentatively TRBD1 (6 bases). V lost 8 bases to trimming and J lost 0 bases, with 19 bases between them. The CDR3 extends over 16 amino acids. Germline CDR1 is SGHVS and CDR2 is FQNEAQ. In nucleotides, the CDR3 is TGTGCCAGCCACGAGGACAGAATTTACACTAACTATGGCTACACCTTC. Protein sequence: CASHEDRIYTNYGYTF.

The CDR3 coding sequence is TGTGCCAGCAGCCGTCAGGGGCACTATGGCTACACCTTC. Translated: CASSRQGHYGYTF. V and J are TRBV5-6 and TRBJ1-2; the D gene is possibly TRBD1 (6 bases). Germline CDR1 and CDR2: SGHDT and YYEEEE. Trimming removed 4 bases from V and 3 bases from J, with 10 bases in between. CDR3 length: 13 amino acids.

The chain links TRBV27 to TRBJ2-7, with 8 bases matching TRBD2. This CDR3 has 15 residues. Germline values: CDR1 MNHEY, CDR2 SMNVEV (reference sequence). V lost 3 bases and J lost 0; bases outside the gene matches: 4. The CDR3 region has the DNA TGTGCCAGCAGTTTTGGGACTAGAGTCTCCTACGAGCAGTACTTC. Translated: CASSFGTRVSYEQYF.

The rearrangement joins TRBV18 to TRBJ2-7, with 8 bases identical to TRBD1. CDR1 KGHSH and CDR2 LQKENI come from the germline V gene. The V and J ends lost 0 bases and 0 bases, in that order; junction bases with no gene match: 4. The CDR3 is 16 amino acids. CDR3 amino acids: CASSPPNDRGSYEQYF. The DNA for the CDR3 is TGTGCCAGCTCACCACCAAACGACAGGGGCTCCTACGAGCAGTACTTC.

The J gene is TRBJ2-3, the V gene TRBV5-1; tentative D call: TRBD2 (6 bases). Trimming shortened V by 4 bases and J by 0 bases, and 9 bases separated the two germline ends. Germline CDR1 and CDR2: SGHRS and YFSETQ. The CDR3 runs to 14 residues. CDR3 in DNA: TGCGCCAGCAGCCCCGGGACTAGCACAGATACGCAGTATTTT. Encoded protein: CASSPGTSTDTQYF.

CDR3 bases: TGTGCCAGCAGTTTAATGGGAGTATCCAATCAGCCCCAGCATTTT. Protein product: CASSLMGVSNQPQHF. The chain recombines TRBV28 with TRBJ1-5; D uncertain. Germline V gives CDR1 MDHEN, CDR2 SYDVKM. Trimming pared 2 bases from V and 3 bases from J, leaving 11 bases between. CDR3 length equals 15 residues. Complete variable domain (other parts from reference TRBV28 and TRBJ1-5): DVKVTQSSRYLVKRTGEKVFLECVQDMDHENMFWYRQDPGLGLRLIYFSYDVKMKEKGDIPEGYSVSREKKERFSLILESASTNQTSMYLCASSLMGVSNQPQHFGDGTRLSIL.

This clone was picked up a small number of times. The CDR3 spells CASTGDRGNQPQHF. As DNA, the CDR3 is TGTGCCAGTACCGGGGACAGGGGCAATCAGCCCCAGCATTTT. V and J are TRBV19 and TRBJ1-5; 9 nucleotides line up with TRBD1. With 7 bases clipped from V and 2 bases from J, the junction kept 3 bases outside the gene matches. The germline V gene has CDR1 LNHDA and CDR2 SQIVND (reference sequence). The CDR3 contains 14 residues.

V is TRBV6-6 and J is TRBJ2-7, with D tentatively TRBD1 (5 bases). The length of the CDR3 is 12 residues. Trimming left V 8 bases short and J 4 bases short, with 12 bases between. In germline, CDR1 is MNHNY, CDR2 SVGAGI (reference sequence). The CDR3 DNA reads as TGTGCCAGCTCCAGACAGACATACGAGCAGTACTTC. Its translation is CASSRQTYEQYF.